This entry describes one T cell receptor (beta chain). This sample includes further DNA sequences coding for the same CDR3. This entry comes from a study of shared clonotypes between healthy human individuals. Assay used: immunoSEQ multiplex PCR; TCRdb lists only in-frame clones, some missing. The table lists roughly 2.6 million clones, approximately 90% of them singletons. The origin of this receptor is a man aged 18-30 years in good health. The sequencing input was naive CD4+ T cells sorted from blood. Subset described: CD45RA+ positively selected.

The CDR3 DNA follows: TGTGCCAGCAGACGGGGGGTCTCCTACGAGCAGTACTTC. Translating gives CASRRGVSYEQYF. The chain couples TRBV6-5 to TRBJ2-7, with TRBD2 matching over 7 bases. This CDR3 spans 13 amino acids. Per the germline V gene, CDR1 is MNHEY and CDR2 is SVGAGI. The V and J ends lost 6 bases and 0 bases, in that order; junction bases with no gene match: 2.